A single sample gave rise to the 19 T cell receptor beta chains below, sequenced in a study of blood T cell repertoires in COVID-19. Sequencing was performed with immunoSEQ multiplex PCR; in TCRdb, only in-frame clones are kept and a portion is missing. This table holds some 60,000 clones, approximately 77% found once. Sample: peripheral blood. All receptors come from a human donor in a cohort sampled during active COVID-19.

The rearrangement links TRBV13 to TRBJ2-1; TRBD2 agrees at 11 bases. The CDR3 is 16 residues long. Germline assignment: CDR1 PRHDT and CDR2 FYEKMQ (reference sequence). V lost 4 bases and J lost 7; bases outside the gene matches: 9. In nucleotides, the CDR3 is TGTGCCAGCAGCTCCACTCTAGCGGGAGGTAGGAATGAGCAGTTCTTC. Translating gives CASSSTLAGGRNEQFF.

By frequency in the sample, this clone is medium-sized. J is TRBJ1-1 and V is TRBV5-1; no firm D call. Trimming shortened V by 0 bases and J by 4 bases, and 10 bases separated the two germline ends. This CDR3 is built from 14 residues. The germline V gene has CDR1 SGHRS and CDR2 YFSETQ. In DNA, the CDR3 is TGCGCCAGCAGCTTGGCCGCCGAGGGCACTGAAGCTTTCTTT. Translated, it gives CASSLAAEGTEAFF. The whole variable domain, filled in from reference TRBV5-1 and TRBJ1-1, reads KAGVTQTPRYLIKTRGQQVTLSCSPISGHRSVSWYQQTPGQGLQFLFEYFSETQRNKGNFPGRFSGRQFSNSRSEMNVSTLELGDSALYLCASSLAAEGTEAFFGQGTRLTVV.

This clone occurred a few times. This rearrangement joins TRBV27 to TRBJ2-7, with 7 bases aligning to TRBD1. The CDR3 extends over 14 amino acids. The junction had 7 bases not matched to a gene; V was cut back by 6 bases and J by 2 bases. Per the germline V gene, CDR1 is MNHEY and CDR2 is SMNVEV (reference sequence). The CDR3 is CASSDYRGTYEQYF. The CDR3 DNA is TGTGCCAGCAGCGATTACAGGGGTACCTACGAGCAGTACTTC.

Only a few counts were recorded for this clone. The V and J genes are TRBV4-1 and TRBJ2-1; D perhaps matches TRBD2 (7 bases). The germline V and J ends were trimmed by 0 bases and 2 bases, with 11 bases remaining between them. The germline CDR1 and CDR2 sequences are MGHRA and YSYEKL. The CDR3 runs to 16 residues. This CDR3 reads CASSQERGGPYNEQFF. In nucleotides, the CDR3 is TGCGCCAGCAGCCAAGAACGCGGGGGCCCCTACAATGAGCAGTTCTTC.

J is TRBJ1-2 and V is TRBV6-5; 7 bases are a match to TRBD1. The ends lost 6 bases at V and 3 bases at J; junction bases unmatched: 10. This CDR3 region has 15 residues. CDR1 and CDR2 from the germline V gene are MNHEY and SVGAGI. The CDR3 spells CASRSDRVTYYGYTF. The CDR3, as DNA: TGTGCCAGCAGATCAGACAGGGTTACTTACTATGGCTACACCTTC.

This clone appeared a few times. The rearrangement joins TRBV29-1 to TRBJ2-3; possible D gene TRBD1, 8 bases. The germline gives CDR1 SQVTM, CDR2 ANQGSEA. V dropped 7 bases and J dropped 4 bases, with 21 bases sitting between them. CDR3 length: 15 amino acids. The CDR3 spells CSAWGGQGAADTQYF. The CDR3 nucleotides are TGCAGCGCCTGGGGGGGCCAGGGGGCAGCAGATACGCAGTATTTT.

The chain is built from TRBV4-2 and TRBJ2-5; D is perhaps TRBD2 (6 bases). Germline lookup yields CDR1 LGHNA and CDR2 YNFKEQ. The V end lost 2 bases, the J end lost 4 bases, and 11 bases lay between the germline ends. The CDR3 totals 14 residues. The CDR3 DNA sequence: TGTGCCAGCAGCCAACCGCAGGGAGGAGAGACCCAGTACTTC. It codes for CASSQPQGGETQYF.

V and J are TRBV19 and TRBJ2-2, with D perhaps matching TRBD2 (6 bases). The CDR3 loop spans 15 amino acids. Trimming stripped 5 bases from V and 1 base from J, with 11 bases between. The germline V gene encodes CDR1 LNHDA and CDR2 SQIVND (reference sequence). This CDR3 reads CASSRLERNTGELFF. The CDR3 bases are TGTGCCAGTAGTCGACTAGAGCGGAACACCGGGGAGCTGTTTTTT.

CDR3 sequence: CASSSSFTSGTYNEQFF. The CDR3 DNA reads as TGTGCCAGCAGTTCCTCCTTCACTAGCGGGACGTACAATGAGCAGTTCTTC. The chain couples TRBV2 to TRBJ2-1; 10 positions agree with TRBD2. The CDR3 runs to 17 residues. Germline-derived CDR1 and CDR2 are SNHLY and FYNNEI. Losses at the gene ends were 5 bases for V and 4 bases for J; bases not matched to a gene: 11.

V gene TRBV3-1 (or the pseudogene TRBV3-2) combines with J gene TRBJ2-1; TRBD2 aligns across 10 bases. V was clipped by 4 bases and J by 4 bases; unmatched bases: 4. The germline V gene encodes CDR1 LGHDT and CDR2 YNNKEL (reference sequence). The CDR3 spans 15 residues. The CDR3 is CASSPSGGQYNEQFF. As DNA, the CDR3 is TGTGCCAGCAGCCCTAGCGGGGGCCAATACAATGAGCAGTTCTTC.

The V gene is TRBV5-1, the J gene TRBJ2-3, with D maybe TRBD2 (6 bases). Trimming left V 0 bases short and J 3 bases short, with 14 bases between. Per germline, CDR1 SGHRS and CDR2 YFSETQ. The CDR3 contains 16 residues. CDR3 DNA: TGCGCCAGCAGCTTGGGTACCAGCGGGCCAACAGATACGCAGTATTTT. Translation gives CASSLGTSGPTDTQYF.

The chain carries TRBV28 and TRBJ1-1, with 7 bases fitting TRBD1. Germline CDR1 and CDR2: MDHEN and SYDVKM. J gave up 2 bases and V 7 bases, and 7 bases lay outside the gene matches. This CDR3 comprises 14 residues. This CDR3 reads CASTEQGTNTEAFF. The CDR3 coding sequence is TGTGCCAGCACTGAACAGGGGACAAACACTGAAGCTTTCTTT.

The genes are TRBV15 and TRBJ2-3; D perhaps matches TRBD1 (5 bases). V lost 0 bases and J 4 bases, leaving 14 bases between the germline ends. CDR3 size: 16 residues. Germline V gene sequence: CDR1 LNHNV, CDR2 YYDKDF (reference sequence). The CDR3 region has the DNA TGTGCCACCAGCAGAGATCGGGTAGCAGGGTCAGATACGCAGTATTTT. The encoded protein is CATSRDRVAGSDTQYF.

This sequence joins TRBV18 and TRBJ2-5; 8 bases agree with TRBD1. The CDR3 sequence is 14 residues long. J lost 4 bases, V lost 4 bases, and 5 bases had no gene match. Germline CDR1 KGHSH, CDR2 LQKENI. CDR3 DNA sequence: TGTGCCAGCTCACTTAGGACAGGGAGAGAGACCCAGTACTTC. Encoded protein: CASSLRTGRETQYF. Full variable domain (outside the CDR3, taken from reference TRBV18 and TRBJ2-5): NAGVMQNPRHLVRRRGQEARLRCSPMKGHSHVYWYRQLPEEGLKFMVYLQKENIIDESGMPKERFSAEFPKEGPSILRIQQVVRGDSAAYFCASSLRTGRETQYFGPGTRLLVL.

The gene calls are TRBV28 and TRBJ1-1; 9 nucleotides line up with TRBD1. Germline CDR1 and CDR2: MDHEN and SYDVKM. The CDR3 runs 15 residues. J lost 1 base, V lost 2 bases, and 2 bases had no gene match. Written as DNA, the CDR3 is TGTGCCAGCAGTTTAACAGGGGGCCGGAACACTGAAGCTTTCTTT. Its protein is CASSLTGGRNTEAFF.

V gene TRBV7-2 combines with J gene TRBJ2-5, with 9 positions matching TRBD2. The germline gives CDR1 SGHTA, CDR2 FQGNSA. V lost 1 base, J lost 4 bases, and 7 bases stayed unmatched. This CDR3 comprises 16 residues. CDR3 amino acids: CASSLVAGGRGETQYF. DNA for the CDR3: TGTGCCAGCAGCTTAGTTGCGGGGGGGCGCGGAGAGACCCAGTACTTC. Looking up the rest from reference TRBV7-2 and TRBJ2-5 gives the full variable domain: GAGVSQSPSNKVTEKGKDVELRCDPISGHTALYWYRQSLGQGLEFLIYFQGNSAPDKSGLPSDRFSAERTGGSVSTLTIQRTQQEDSAVYLCASSLVAGGRGETQYFGPGTRLLVL.

CDR3 nucleotide sequence: TGCGCATGCATACGGGAGGGCCGACACGAGCAGTACTTC. It translates to CACIREGRHEQYF. This chain uses TRBV5-1 with TRBJ2-7; 8 bases are a match to TRBD2. Germline CDR1 and CDR2: SGHRS and YFSETQ. The CDR3 sequence is 13 residues long.

V usage is TRBV5-5 and J usage is TRBJ2-2; unclear D gene. With 4 bases removed from V and 9 bases from J, the gap between germline ends came to 13 bases. The germline V gene has CDR1 SGHKS and CDR2 YYEKEE (reference sequence). This CDR3 spans 13 amino acids. The CDR3 region is CASSLRPGWELFF. DNA of the CDR3: TGTGCCAGCAGCCTTCGGCCGGGTTGGGAGCTGTTTTTT.

The chain links TRBV2 to TRBJ1-1, with a possible D match to TRBD1 (5 bases). Trimming removed 4 bases at V and 5 bases at J, with 11 bases between. The CDR3 spans 13 residues. CDR1 and CDR2 (germline): SNHLY, FYNNEI. CDR3 region: CASSGLGGTEAFF. CDR3 nucleotide sequence: TGTGCCAGCAGTGGCCTCGGGGGGACTGAAGCTTTCTTT.